These 18 T cell receptor beta chains originate from one sample sequenced in a study of blood T cell repertoires in COVID-19. Clones were read by immunoSEQ multiplex PCR, and TCRdb kept only the in-frame ones, dropping some. The repertoire holds some 200,000 clones, with over 80% as singletons. The sequenced sample consisted of PBMCs or T cells enriched from blood (not recorded which). The receptors derive from a man aged 18 to 29 with acute COVID-19.

The J gene is TRBJ1-1, the V gene TRBV9; 7 bases map to TRBD1. The trim removed 4 bases at V and 4 bases at J, leaving 4 bases unmatched. This CDR3 region has 13 residues. Germline assignment: CDR1 SGDLS and CDR2 YYNGEE. The CDR3 sequence is CASSTPGGTEAFF. The DNA for the CDR3 is TGTGCCAGCAGCACGCCAGGGGGCACTGAAGCTTTCTTT.

This sequence joins TRBV19 and TRBJ1-1; D is unclear. V was shortened by 4 bases and J by 1 base, with 13 bases between the two germline ends. The length of the CDR3 is 15 residues. Germline CDR1 is LNHDA and CDR2 is SQIVND (reference sequence). CDR3: CASSTPPGSNTEAFF. Written as DNA, the CDR3 is TGTGCCAGTAGTACCCCTCCGGGATCGAACACTGAAGCTTTCTTT.

V is TRBV6-5 and J is TRBJ1-2; the D gene is possibly TRBD1 (6 bases). There are 13 residues in the CDR3. The V gene lost 6 bases and the J gene lost 8 bases, with 16 bases spanning the gap. CDR1 is MNHEY, CDR2 SVGAGI, per germline. For the CDR3, the DNA is TGTGCCAGCAGACTTACAGGGTCGGGAGGCTACACCTTC. It is translated as CASRLTGSGGYTF.

The chain recombines TRBV5-1 with TRBJ2-2; TRBD2 is a possible D gene (6 bases). The V gene lost 8 bases and the J gene lost 4 bases, with 18 bases spanning the gap. The CDR3 has 15 amino acids. Germline V CDR1 and CDR2: SGHRS, YFSETQ. Here the CDR3 reads CARPRRVRSTGELFF. The CDR3 region has the DNA TGCGCCAGGCCCCGGAGGGTAAGGAGCACCGGGGAGCTGTTTTTT.

The chain is built from TRBV19 and TRBJ1-5; D remains unclear. Germline V gives CDR1 LNHDA, CDR2 SQIVND (reference sequence). This CDR3 contains 14 residues. Deletions cut 5 bases from V and 1 base from J, with 9 bases between. CDR3 in DNA: TGTGCCAGTAGTGCTACGGGAAGCAATCAGCCCCAGCATTTT. Residues: CASSATGSNQPQHF.

The genes are TRBV9 and TRBJ2-7; 11 bases map to TRBD2. V shed 4 bases and J 0 bases; nucleotides not matched to a gene: 3. The CDR3 covers 15 residues. Germline V gives CDR1 SGDLS, CDR2 YYNGEE. The CDR3: CASSRGTSGSYEQYF. CDR3 sequence (DNA): TGTGCCAGCAGCCGAGGGACTAGCGGCTCCTACGAGCAGTACTTC.

V and J are TRBV5-1 and TRBJ2-1, with 8 bases aligning to TRBD2. CDR3 length equals 13 residues. V was clipped by 2 bases and J by 7 bases; unmatched bases: 2. CDR1 is SGHRS, CDR2 YFSETQ, per germline. The CDR3, as DNA: TGCGCCAGCAGCTTCCTAGCGGGTAATGAGCAGTTCTTC. Translation: CASSFLAGNEQFF.

The chain has TRBV7-9 and TRBJ2-7; 14 bases are shared with TRBD2. The germline V gene has CDR1 SEHNR and CDR2 FQNEAQ (reference sequence). V shed 2 bases, J shed 7 bases, and the junction held 7 bases outside the gene matches. The CDR3 extends over 16 amino acids. The CDR3 region has the DNA TGTGCCAGCAGCTTACCGGGACTAGCGGGAGTCAAGGAGCAGTACTTC. As protein: CASSLPGLAGVKEQYF.

DNA of the CDR3: TGCGCCAGCAGCCAAGGAACACCATACGAGCAGTACTTC. It translates to CASSQGTPYEQYF. V is TRBV4-1 and J is TRBJ2-7; D is uncertain. Germline-derived CDR1 and CDR2 are MGHRA and YSYEKL. V lost 1 base and J 4 bases, leaving 8 bases between the germline ends. The CDR3 has 13 amino acids.

This chain uses TRBV7-3 with TRBJ2-7; maybe TRBD1 (5 bases). Trimming took 8 bases from V and 5 from J, leaving 19 bases between them. The V gene's germline CDR1 is SGHTA and CDR2 FQGTGA. This CDR3 comprises 14 residues. This CDR3 reads CASWGGVRANEQYF. In nucleotides, the CDR3 is TGTGCCAGCTGGGGCGGTGTCAGGGCGAACGAGCAGTACTTC. Drawing the rest from reference TRBV7-3 and TRBJ2-7, the complete variable domain is GAGVSQTPSNKVTEKGKYVELRCDPISGHTALYWYRQSLGQGPEFLIYFQGTGAADDSGLPNDRFFAVRPEGSVSTLKIQRTERGDSAVYLCASWGGVRANEQYFGPGTRLTVT.

The chain employs TRBV13 and TRBJ2-3; the D gene is possibly TRBD1 (6 bases). The CDR3 extends over 17 amino acids. The germline V gene has CDR1 PRHDT and CDR2 FYEKMQ (reference sequence). V gave up 1 base and J gave up 2 bases, with 16 bases separating them. The CDR3 bases are TGTGCCAGCAGCTTAGCATTCGGCCAGGGGCACACAGATACGCAGTATTTT. It translates to CASSLAFGQGHTDTQYF.

The genes are TRBV28 and TRBJ2-7, with 11 bases matching TRBD2. CDR1 and CDR2 from the germline V gene are MDHEN and SYDVKM. V lost 8 bases to trimming and J lost 2 bases; unmatched junction nucleotides: 20. The CDR3 is 19 residues long. The CDR3 spells CASGHHRGELAGETYEQYF. The CDR3 DNA reads TGTGCCAGCGGCCATCATCGGGGGGAACTAGCGGGAGAGACCTACGAGCAGTACTTC. The variable domain in full, with the rest retrieved from reference TRBV28 and TRBJ2-7, is DVKVTQSSRYLVKRTGEKVFLECVQDMDHENMFWYRQDPGLGLRLIYFSYDVKMKEKGDIPEGYSVSREKKERFSLILESASTNQTSMYLCASGHHRGELAGETYEQYFGPGTRLTVT.

CDR3 sequence: CASSLIEGGYTF. The CDR3 DNA is TGTGCCAGCAGTTTAATAGAGGGAGGCTACACCTTC. The chain uses TRBV28 and TRBJ1-2; D not certain. CDR3 size: 12 residues. The germline V and J ends were trimmed by 2 bases and 8 bases, with 9 bases remaining between them. Looked up from germline, CDR1 is MDHEN and CDR2 is SYDVKM.

The chain combines TRBV27 with TRBJ1-1, with a tentative D call TRBD1 (6 bases). Germline V gene data show CDR1 as MNHEY and CDR2 as SMNVEV (reference sequence). The CDR3 totals 13 residues. Trimming removed 11 bases from V and 3 bases from J, with 16 bases in between. CDR3 sequence: CASQGISDTEAFF. The DNA of the CDR3 is TGTGCCTCACAGGGTATAAGCGACACTGAAGCTTTCTTT.

In nucleotides, the CDR3 is TGCGCCAGTACTCCGGGACAGGGACGGGAGACCCAGTACTTC. Amino acids: CASTPGQGRETQYF. The rearrangement links TRBV5-1 to TRBJ2-5; 9 positions match TRBD1. The germline V gene encodes CDR1 SGHRS and CDR2 YFSETQ. There are 14 residues in the CDR3. Trimming at V came to 8 bases and at J to 5 bases, leaving 10 bases not matched to a gene. The full variable domain, rest sourced from reference TRBV5-1 and TRBJ2-5, is KAGVTQTPRYLIKTRGQQVTLSCSPISGHRSVSWYQQTPGQGLQFLFEYFSETQRNKGNFPGRFSGRQFSNSRSEMNVSTLELGDSALYLCASTPGQGRETQYFGPGTRLLVL.

The genes are TRBV5-5 and TRBJ1-5; 7 bases are shared with TRBD1. This CDR3 comprises 15 residues. Germline CDR1 and CDR2: SGHKS and YYEKEE (reference sequence). The V segment lost 4 bases and the J segment 0 bases; nucleotides outside the gene matches: 4. The CDR3 here is CASSAGTDSNQPQHF. Written as DNA, the CDR3 is TGTGCCAGCAGCGCCGGGACAGATAGCAATCAGCCCCAGCATTTT.

V gene TRBV5-1 combines with J gene TRBJ2-5, with 10 bases identical to TRBD2. With V trimmed by 4 bases and J by 5 bases, 8 bases remained unmatched. CDR3 length: 15 amino acids. CDR1 is SGHRS, CDR2 YFSETQ, per germline. The CDR3 loop reads CASSTIAGGLETQYF. DNA for the CDR3: TGCGCCAGCAGCACCATAGCGGGAGGACTGGAGACCCAGTACTTC.

This rearrangement joins TRBV21-1 to TRBJ2-1; TRBD2 is the table's D call, not checked against the DNA. TRBV21-1 is recorded as a pseudogene. CDR3 length equals 14 residues. Here the CDR3 DNA reads TGTGCCAGCGGCGCGCCGACGGGGTACAATGAGCAGTTCTTC. It specifies CASGAPTGYNEQFF.